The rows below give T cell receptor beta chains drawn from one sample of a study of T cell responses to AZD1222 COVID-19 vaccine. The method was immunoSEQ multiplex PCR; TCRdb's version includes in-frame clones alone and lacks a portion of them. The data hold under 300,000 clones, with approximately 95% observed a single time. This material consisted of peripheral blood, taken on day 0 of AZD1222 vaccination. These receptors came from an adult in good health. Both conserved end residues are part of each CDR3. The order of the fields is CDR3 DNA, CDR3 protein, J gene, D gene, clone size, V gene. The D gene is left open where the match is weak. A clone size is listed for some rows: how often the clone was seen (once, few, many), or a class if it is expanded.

cdr3_nt: TGTGCCAGCAGCTCGAGACAGGGGGCGGCCGGGGAGCTGTTTTTT
cdr3_aa: CASSSRQGAAGELFF
j_call: TRBJ2-2
d_call: TRBD1
clone_size: -
v_call: TRBV7-3

cdr3_nt: TGTGCCAGCAGCTTAGAGAGGTACACTTCACCCCTCCACTTT
cdr3_aa: CASSLERYTSPLHF
j_call: TRBJ1-6
d_call: -
clone_size: -
v_call: TRBV7-3

cdr3_nt: TGTGCCAGCAGCGATTTACGGGGGGGCGGCACAGATACGCAGTATTTT
cdr3_aa: CASSDLRGGGTDTQYF
j_call: TRBJ2-3
d_call: TRBD2
clone_size: -
v_call: TRBV27

cdr3_nt: TGTGCCAGCAGTTTACGGGACGGAAGTGCCTACGAGCAGTACTTC
cdr3_aa: CASSLRDGSAYEQYF
j_call: TRBJ2-7
d_call: -
clone_size: -
v_call: TRBV27

cdr3_nt: TGTGCCAGAAGCTTGGGGGGCGGCTATGGCTACACCTTC
cdr3_aa: CARSLGGGYGYTF
j_call: TRBJ1-2
d_call: -
clone_size: -
v_call: TRBV5-3

cdr3_nt: TGTGCCAGCAGCACACCTCATAGCGGGGGGGCGAATGAGCAGTTCTTC
cdr3_aa: CASSTPHSGGANEQFF
j_call: TRBJ2-1
d_call: TRBD2
clone_size: -
v_call: TRBV5-4

cdr3_nt: TGTGCCAGCAGCCAGAGACATGACGCTTTCTTT
cdr3_aa: CASSQRHDAFF
j_call: TRBJ1-1
d_call: -
clone_size: -
v_call: TRBV3-1/TRBV3-2

cdr3_nt: TGTGCCATCCGACAGATCTATGGCTACACCTTC
cdr3_aa: CAIRQIYGYTF
j_call: TRBJ1-2
d_call: -
clone_size: -
v_call: TRBV28

cdr3_nt: TGTGCCAGCAGCTTGGGCTATGGCTACACCTTC
cdr3_aa: CASSLGYGYTF
j_call: TRBJ1-2
d_call: -
clone_size: -
v_call: TRBV5-6

cdr3_nt: TGTGCCACCAGTGATTCCCGTTCGACAGGGGCTATTGGAGCCCAGCATTTT
cdr3_aa: CATSDSRSTGAIGAQHF
j_call: TRBJ1-5
d_call: TRBD1
clone_size: -
v_call: TRBV24-1

cdr3_nt: TGCAGCGCCCGAGAAGGAGGGGACACTGAAGCTTTCTTT
cdr3_aa: CSAREGGDTEAFF
j_call: TRBJ1-1
d_call: -
clone_size: -
v_call: TRBV29-1

cdr3_nt: TGTGCCAGCAGCCAAGGCGGGAGTCCCCCCGAGCAGTACTTC
cdr3_aa: CASSQGGSPPEQYF
j_call: TRBJ2-7
d_call: TRBD2
clone_size: -
v_call: TRBV3-1/TRBV3-2

cdr3_nt: TGTGCCAGCAGCTCCGGACGGCCCTATGGCTACACCTTC
cdr3_aa: CASSSGRPYGYTF
j_call: TRBJ1-2
d_call: -
clone_size: -
v_call: TRBV28

cdr3_nt: TGCGCCAGCAGCTTGGACGGAGGTCTGTTTCAGCCCCAGCATTTT
cdr3_aa: CASSLDGGLFQPQHF
j_call: TRBJ1-5
d_call: -
clone_size: -
v_call: TRBV5-1

cdr3_nt: TGTGCCAGCACCTTACCAAATGCCGTCAACTATGGCTACACCTTC
cdr3_aa: CASTLPNAVNYGYTF
j_call: TRBJ1-2
d_call: -
clone_size: once
v_call: TRBV28

cdr3_nt: TGCGCCAGCAGCTTGTCTCCCGAGGACACTGAAGCTTTCTTT
cdr3_aa: CASSLSPEDTEAFF
j_call: TRBJ1-1
d_call: -
clone_size: few
v_call: TRBV5-1

cdr3_nt: TGTGCCAGCAGCTTAGGCACTCAAGGAACTGAAGCTTTCTTT
cdr3_aa: CASSLGTQGTEAFF
j_call: TRBJ1-1
d_call: -
clone_size: once
v_call: TRBV7-2

cdr3_nt: TGTGCCAGTAGGCTAGCGGGGGGGAATGAGCAGTTCTTC
cdr3_aa: CASRLAGGNEQFF
j_call: TRBJ2-1
d_call: TRBD2
clone_size: -
v_call: TRBV2

cdr3_nt: TGTGCCAGCAGCTCGGGACAGGGATGGTCACCCCTCCACTTT
cdr3_aa: CASSSGQGWSPLHF
j_call: TRBJ1-6
d_call: TRBD1
clone_size: -
v_call: TRBV7-2

cdr3_nt: TGTGCCATCAGAGCCGTACGAGACGGGGACAATGAGCAGTTCTTC
cdr3_aa: CAIRAVRDGDNEQFF
j_call: TRBJ2-1
d_call: -
clone_size: once
v_call: TRBV10-3

cdr3_nt: TGTGCCAGCAGTTTACAGGGCCCTAACTATGGCTACACCTTC
cdr3_aa: CASSLQGPNYGYTF
j_call: TRBJ1-2
d_call: -
clone_size: -
v_call: TRBV27

cdr3_nt: TGTGCCAGCAGCTTAATATGGACTCCCTCCTACAATGAGCAGTTCTTC
cdr3_aa: CASSLIWTPSYNEQFF
j_call: TRBJ2-1
d_call: -
clone_size: once
v_call: TRBV7-9

cdr3_nt: TGTGCCAGCAGTGACCACCCTAGCGGGGATAGCACAGATACGCAGTATTTT
cdr3_aa: CASSDHPSGDSTDTQYF
j_call: TRBJ2-3
d_call: TRBD2
clone_size: -
v_call: TRBV2

cdr3_nt: TGTGCCAGCAGCCCGGGACTAGCGGGGGGGCTAGACACTCGATCCTACGAGCAGTACTTC
cdr3_aa: CASSPGLAGGLDTRSYEQYF
j_call: TRBJ2-7
d_call: TRBD2
clone_size: -
v_call: TRBV11-3

cdr3_nt: TGTGCCAGCAGCCAGGGGACCGGGGAGCTGTTTTTT
cdr3_aa: CASSQGTGELFF
j_call: TRBJ2-2
d_call: -
clone_size: few
v_call: TRBV3-1/TRBV3-2

cdr3_nt: TGTGCCAGCAGCCCCACGGGCATCTCCTACGAGCAGTACTTC
cdr3_aa: CASSPTGISYEQYF
j_call: TRBJ2-7
d_call: -
clone_size: -
v_call: TRBV7-9

cdr3_nt: TGTGCCAGCAGCTTATTACCCTATCAGCCCCAGCATTTT
cdr3_aa: CASSLLPYQPQHF
j_call: TRBJ1-5
d_call: -
clone_size: -
v_call: TRBV7-2

cdr3_nt: TGTGCCAGCAGTCGACAAGCGGGGGGGTCTGGGGCCAACGTCCTGACTTTC
cdr3_aa: CASSRQAGGSGANVLTF
j_call: TRBJ2-6
d_call: TRBD2
clone_size: -
v_call: TRBV6-4

cdr3_nt: TGTGCCAGCTCACCCACCAGGACGTTAAGAAACTATGGCTACACCTTC
cdr3_aa: CASSPTRTLRNYGYTF
j_call: TRBJ1-2
d_call: -
clone_size: -
v_call: TRBV18

cdr3_nt: TGTGCCAGCAGCAGGGGTGAAAGGGAAATCGGCACTGAAGCTTTCTTT
cdr3_aa: CASSRGEREIGTEAFF
j_call: TRBJ1-1
d_call: -
clone_size: -
v_call: TRBV5-6

cdr3_nt: TGTGCCAGCAGTTACAGGACAGGGGGCCACGAGCAGTACTTC
cdr3_aa: CASSYRTGGHEQYF
j_call: TRBJ2-7
d_call: TRBD1
clone_size: -
v_call: TRBV6-5

cdr3_nt: TGTGCCAGTAGGGAGCGGGGGTACAATGAGCAGTTCTTC
cdr3_aa: CASRERGYNEQFF
j_call: TRBJ2-1
d_call: TRBD2
clone_size: -
v_call: TRBV19

cdr3_nt: TGTGCCAGCAGCCCGGGACAGGGACCACCCCTCCACTTT
cdr3_aa: CASSPGQGPPLHF
j_call: TRBJ1-6
d_call: TRBD1
clone_size: -
v_call: TRBV28

cdr3_nt: TGTGCCAGCAGCTTGGGGACAGGGAGCTCTGGGGCCAACGTCCTGACTTTC
cdr3_aa: CASSLGTGSSGANVLTF
j_call: TRBJ2-6
d_call: TRBD1
clone_size: -
v_call: TRBV5-4

cdr3_nt: TGCAGCGTCAACCTTGGGCGGCAGGGGGTCTACGAGCAGTACTTC
cdr3_aa: CSVNLGRQGVYEQYF
j_call: TRBJ2-7
d_call: TRBD1
clone_size: -
v_call: TRBV29-1

cdr3_nt: TGTGCCAGTAGTCCCCGGGGATCAGAGGAGACCCAGTACTTC
cdr3_aa: CASSPRGSEETQYF
j_call: TRBJ2-5
d_call: -
clone_size: -
v_call: TRBV19

cdr3_nt: TGTGCCTGGACCGCTCCGGGACTAGCGATTCGGGAGCAGTTCTTC
cdr3_aa: CAWTAPGLAIREQFF
j_call: TRBJ2-1
d_call: TRBD2
clone_size: -
v_call: TRBV30

cdr3_nt: TGCAGCGTTTTCTCCACCTACAATGAGCAGTTCTTC
cdr3_aa: CSVFSTYNEQFF
j_call: TRBJ2-1
d_call: -
clone_size: -
v_call: TRBV29-1

cdr3_nt: TGTGCCAGCAGGCTGGGACAGGGGCTATGGATTGAGCAGTTCTTC
cdr3_aa: CASRLGQGLWIEQFF
j_call: TRBJ2-1
d_call: TRBD1
clone_size: -
v_call: TRBV27

cdr3_nt: TGCGCCAGCAGCCCCCCCCAACTAGCGGACACCGGGGAGCTGTTTTTT
cdr3_aa: CASSPPQLADTGELFF
j_call: TRBJ2-2
d_call: TRBD2
clone_size: -
v_call: TRBV5-1

cdr3_nt: TGTGCCAGCAGAGCTGACAGGGACGAAGGGCCCCAGCATTTT
cdr3_aa: CASRADRDEGPQHF
j_call: TRBJ1-5
d_call: TRBD1
clone_size: -
v_call: TRBV11-2

cdr3_nt: TGTGCCAGCAGTTACTCGGGGACAGGGGTTCGTCGCGAGCAGTACTTC
cdr3_aa: CASSYSGTGVRREQYF
j_call: TRBJ2-7
d_call: TRBD1
clone_size: -
v_call: TRBV6-2/TRBV6-3

cdr3_nt: TGTGCCAGCAGCCTTACCTTGCGGGGCCGCACCGGGGAGCTGTTTTTT
cdr3_aa: CASSLTLRGRTGELFF
j_call: TRBJ2-2
d_call: -
clone_size: -
v_call: TRBV3-1/TRBV3-2

cdr3_nt: TGTGCCAGCAGTTCTAGTGGGGACTTTGAAGCTTTCTTT
cdr3_aa: CASSSSGDFEAFF
j_call: TRBJ1-1
d_call: -
clone_size: once
v_call: TRBV7-3

cdr3_nt: TGTGCCAGCAGTTCAGGCGGGGTAACGTCCTACGAGCAGTACTTC
cdr3_aa: CASSSGGVTSYEQYF
j_call: TRBJ2-7
d_call: -
clone_size: -
v_call: TRBV28

cdr3_nt: TGTGCCAGCAGCCAAGCCGGGACAGACCCAATCTATGGCTACACCTTC
cdr3_aa: CASSQAGTDPIYGYTF
j_call: TRBJ1-2
d_call: TRBD1
clone_size: -
v_call: TRBV3-1/TRBV3-2

cdr3_nt: TGTGCCAGCAGCCGCATTTTCGGGACAGAGAATAATCAGCCCCAGCATTTT
cdr3_aa: CASSRIFGTENNQPQHF
j_call: TRBJ1-5
d_call: TRBD1
clone_size: -
v_call: TRBV28

cdr3_nt: TGTGCCAGTAGTATATATAGCAGCCTGAACACTGAAGCTTTCTTT
cdr3_aa: CASSIYSSLNTEAFF
j_call: TRBJ1-1
d_call: -
clone_size: -
v_call: TRBV19

cdr3_nt: TGTGCCAGCAGTTTAAACGGACCAAATCAGCCCCAGCATTTT
cdr3_aa: CASSLNGPNQPQHF
j_call: TRBJ1-5
d_call: -
clone_size: -
v_call: TRBV27

cdr3_nt: TGTGCCAGCTCACCAGCCTTTGGGATGAACACTGAAGCTTTCTTT
cdr3_aa: CASSPAFGMNTEAFF
j_call: TRBJ1-1
d_call: -
clone_size: -
v_call: TRBV18

cdr3_nt: TGTGCCAGCAGACGGCGGACTAGCACAGATACGCAGTATTTT
cdr3_aa: CASRRRTSTDTQYF
j_call: TRBJ2-3
d_call: -
clone_size: -
v_call: TRBV6-5

cdr3_nt: TGTGCTAGTGGTCCCCGGGCACTTGAATGGCCCCAGCATTTT
cdr3_aa: CASGPRALEWPQHF
j_call: TRBJ1-5
d_call: -
clone_size: -
v_call: TRBV12-5